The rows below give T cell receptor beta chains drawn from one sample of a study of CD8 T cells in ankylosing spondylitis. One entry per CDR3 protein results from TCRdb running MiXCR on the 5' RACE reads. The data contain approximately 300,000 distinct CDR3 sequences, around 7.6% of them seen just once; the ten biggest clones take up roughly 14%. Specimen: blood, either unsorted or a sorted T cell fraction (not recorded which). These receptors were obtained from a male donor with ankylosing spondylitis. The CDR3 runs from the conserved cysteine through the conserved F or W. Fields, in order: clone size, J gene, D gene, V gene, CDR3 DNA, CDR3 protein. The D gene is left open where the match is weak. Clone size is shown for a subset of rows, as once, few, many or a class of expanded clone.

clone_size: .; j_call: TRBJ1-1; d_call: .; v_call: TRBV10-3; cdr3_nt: TGTGCCATCAAGTCTCCAGACACTGAAGCTTTCTTT; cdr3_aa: CAIKSPDTEAFF
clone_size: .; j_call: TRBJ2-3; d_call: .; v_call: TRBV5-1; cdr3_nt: TGCGCCAGCAGCGAGCGCTCCCATAGCACAGATACGCAGTATTTT; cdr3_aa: CASSERSHSTDTQYF
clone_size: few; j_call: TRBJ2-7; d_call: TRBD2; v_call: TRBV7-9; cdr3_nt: TGTGCCAGCAGCCCATCCGGGAGGTGGGACGAGCAGTACTTC; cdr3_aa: CASSPSGRWDEQYF
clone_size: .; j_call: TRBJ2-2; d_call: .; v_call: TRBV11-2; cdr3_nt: TGTGCCAGCAGCTTCACTTCGCTGAACACCGGGGAGCTGTTTTTT; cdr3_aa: CASSFTSLNTGELFF
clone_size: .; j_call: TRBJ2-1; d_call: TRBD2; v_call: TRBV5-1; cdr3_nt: TGCGCCAGCAGCTTGGCGGTAGCGGGAGGGGTTCGGCAGTTCTTC; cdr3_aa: CASSLAVAGGVRQFF
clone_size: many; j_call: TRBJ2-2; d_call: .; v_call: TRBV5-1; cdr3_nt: TGCGCCAGCAGCTTAGGCGGGAAGAACACCGGGGAGCTGTTTTTT; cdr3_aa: CASSLGGKNTGELFF
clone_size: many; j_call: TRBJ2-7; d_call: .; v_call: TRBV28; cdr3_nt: TGTGCCAGCGCCGCGGACGGCATATACGAGCAGTACTTC; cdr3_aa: CASAADGIYEQYF
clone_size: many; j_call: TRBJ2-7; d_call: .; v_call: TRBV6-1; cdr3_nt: TGTGCCAGCGGGCCAGGACTTACCCAGCTCCACGAGCAGTACTTC; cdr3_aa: CASGPGLTQLHEQYF
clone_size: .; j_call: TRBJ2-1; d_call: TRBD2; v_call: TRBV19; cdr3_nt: TGTGCCAGTAGTATGTTTAGCGGGAGGGTTTACAATGAGCAGTTCTTC; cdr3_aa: CASSMFSGRVYNEQFF
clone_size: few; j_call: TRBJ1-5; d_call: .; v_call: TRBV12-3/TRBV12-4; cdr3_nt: TGTGCCAGCACCAACAGCGCTAACGGTCTCCAGCCCCAGCATTTT; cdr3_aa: CASTNSANGLQPQHF
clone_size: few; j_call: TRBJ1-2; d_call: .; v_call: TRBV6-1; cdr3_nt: TGTGCCAGCAGAAGCGTACAGTCCTATGGCTACACCTTC; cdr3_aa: CASRSVQSYGYTF
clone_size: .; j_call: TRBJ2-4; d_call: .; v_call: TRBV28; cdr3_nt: TGTGCCAGCAGTTCCCCCGCGGAGTTAGGCAAAAACATTCAGTACTTC; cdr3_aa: CASSSPAELGKNIQYF
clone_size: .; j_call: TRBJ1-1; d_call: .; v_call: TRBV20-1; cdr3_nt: TGCAGTGGGGTCGACGGACGGTTGGAAGCTTTCTTT; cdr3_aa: CSGVDGRLEAFF
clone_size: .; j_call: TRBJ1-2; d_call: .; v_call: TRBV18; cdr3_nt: TGTGCCAGCTCACCACCAAACCCGGGGGGCCAAGGCTACACCTTC; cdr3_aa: CASSPPNPGGQGYTF